This T cell receptor beta chain was documented in a study of cytomegalovirus exposure and HLA in healthy donors. Study results and caveats: Reports credit the classifier with highly specific, highly sensitive diagnosis of cytomegalovirus status. Cytomegalovirus association was listed for roughly 160 TCR beta chains. There were a few CMV-associated chains whose specificity for CMV antigens was confirmed in vitro.

About this clone: The antigen is not known.

From the approximately 110-subject validation cohort, which was separate from the approximately 670-subject first cohort, the donors were drawn. Germline-derived CDR1 and CDR2 are LNHDA and SQIVND (reference sequence). The V gene lost 3 bases and the J gene lost 4 bases, with 9 bases spanning the gap. The CDR3 contains 13 residues. The data were produced by immunoSEQ multiplex PCR, yet TCRdb's version contains in-frame clones alone and is incomplete. The sample includes around 250,000 clones, roughly 89% seen only once; the top ten take 0.35% to 0.4%. The V gene is TRBV19, the J gene TRBJ1-1; tentatively, D is TRBD1 (5 bases). What was sequenced was PBMCs. The sequence derives from a woman aged 18-29 years in good health and CMV-seronegative. The chain's CDR3 is CASSIGASTEAFF. The CDR3 DNA reads as TGTGCCAGTAGTATTGGGGCGAGCACTGAAGCTTTCTTT.